These 21 T cell receptor beta chains were all obtained from the same sample, sequenced in a study of cytomegalovirus exposure and HLA in healthy donors. The PCR had 60 Vbeta and 13 Jbeta primers. Using immunoSEQ multiplex PCR, the repertoire was profiled, and TCRdb retains in-frame clones only, with some absent. The sample totals about 79,000 clones. Sequenced: PBMCs. These receptors came from a man between 25 and 39 years old in good health and CMV-seronegative.

The V gene is TRBV9, the J gene TRBJ1-1; D perhaps matches TRBD1 (5 bases). The germline gives CDR1 SGDLS, CDR2 YYNGEE. Deletions cut 7 bases from V and 4 bases from J, with 14 bases between. The CDR3 is made up of 13 amino acids. CDR3 coding DNA: TGTGCCAGCGCGATGTCGGGGGGCACTGAAGCTTTCTTT. Translated: CASAMSGGTEAFF.

The chain couples TRBV2 to TRBJ2-7; 10 bases line up with TRBD1. The CDR3 is made up of 14 amino acids. Germline-derived CDR1 and CDR2 are SNHLY and FYNNEI. V lost 1 base and J lost 7; bases outside the gene matches: 4. The CDR3 DNA reads TGTGCCAGCAGTGAAGGACAGGGGGCGGTAGAGCAGTACTTC. Residues: CASSEGQGAVEQYF.

This rearrangement joins TRBV6-1 to TRBJ2-4; 9 nucleotides agree with TRBD1. Unmatched junction bases numbered 2, after V lost 4 bases and J lost 1 base. Looked up from germline, CDR1 is MNHNS and CDR2 is SASEGT. The CDR3 consists of 15 residues. In nucleotides, the CDR3 is TGTGCCAGCAGTGTACAGGGGGCTGCCAAAAACATTCAGTACTTC. Protein: CASSVQGAAKNIQYF.

This rearrangement joins TRBV5-1 to TRBJ1-1; tentative D call: TRBD1 (5 bases). Trimming left V 0 bases short and J 0 bases short, with 15 bases between. CDR1 and CDR2 from the germline V gene are SGHRS and YFSETQ. This CDR3 is 17 amino acids long. CDR3 loop: CASSLALGGTMNTEAFF. The CDR3 DNA sequence: TGCGCCAGCAGCTTGGCCTTGGGAGGGACCATGAACACTGAAGCTTTCTTT.

The chain combines TRBV15 with TRBJ1-1; tentatively, D is TRBD1 (6 bases). The CDR3 has 13 amino acids. The V gene lost 1 base and the J gene lost 7 bases, with 10 bases spanning the gap. Germline V gene lookup returns CDR1 LNHNV and CDR2 YYDKDF (reference sequence). CDR3 sequence (DNA): TGTGCCACCAGCAGAGTTCGGACAGATGAAGCTTTCTTT. Translation gives CATSRVRTDEAFF.

V and J are TRBV11-3 and TRBJ2-7, with a possible D match to TRBD2 (5 bases). This CDR3 spans 16 amino acids. The germline V gene has CDR1 SGHNT and CDR2 YENEEA. V shed 3 bases and J shed 0 bases, with 15 bases lying between them. In DNA, the CDR3 is TGTGCCAGCAGCTTCTTTGACGGGGAAAGCTCCTACGAGCAGTACTTC. Its protein product is CASSFFDGESSYEQYF.

The V and J genes are TRBV10-1 and TRBJ2-7; 9 nucleotides align to TRBD1. This CDR3 has 17 amino acids. Germline-derived CDR1 and CDR2 are WNHNN and SYGVQD (reference sequence). The ends lost 2 bases at V and 2 bases at J; junction bases unmatched: 10. CDR3 DNA sequence: TGCGCCAGCAGTGAGAAGGGGAGGGGACAGGGAGCCTACGAGCAGTACTTC. Amino acids: CASSEKGRGQGAYEQYF.

Points on this clone: This sample also contains other DNA sequences that code for the same CDR3. The chain uses TRBV5-1 and TRBJ2-7; 9 nucleotides match TRBD2. V lost 0 bases to trimming and J lost 2 bases; unmatched junction nucleotides: 0. Germline V lookup: CDR1 SGHRS, CDR2 YFSETQ. The CDR3 loop spans 14 amino acids. CDR3 amino acids: CASSLGTSAYEQYF. For the CDR3, the DNA is TGCGCCAGCAGCTTGGGGACTAGCGCCTACGAGCAGTACTTC. The complete variable domain, with remaining parts taken from reference TRBV5-1 and TRBJ2-7, reads KAGVTQTPRYLIKTRGQQVTLSCSPISGHRSVSWYQQTPGQGLQFLFEYFSETQRNKGNFPGRFSGRQFSNSRSEMNVSTLELGDSALYLCASSLGTSAYEQYFGPGTRLTVT.

This chain links TRBV18 with TRBJ2-5, with 9 bases matching TRBD1. The CDR3 sequence is 15 residues long. Germline V CDR1 and CDR2: KGHSH, LQKENI. V shed 3 bases, J shed 5 bases, and the junction held 7 bases outside the gene matches. The CDR3 is CASSPPDRGAETQYF. The CDR3 DNA reads TGTGCCAGCTCACCGCCGGACAGGGGAGCGGAGACCCAGTACTTC.

The J gene is TRBJ2-7, the V gene TRBV5-6; 9 bases align to TRBD1. This CDR3 has 17 amino acids. Germline trimming cut 0 bases from V and 7 bases from J; bases unmatched to any gene: 14. CDR1 is SGHDT, CDR2 YYEEEE, per germline. The CDR3: CASSLVREGTGWLEQYF. Here the CDR3 DNA reads TGTGCCAGCAGCTTGGTAAGAGAAGGGACAGGGTGGTTGGAGCAGTACTTC.

The chain links TRBV27 to TRBJ2-7; 7 bases fit TRBD1. This CDR3 has 14 residues. The germline V gene has CDR1 MNHEY and CDR2 SMNVEV (reference sequence). Losses at the gene ends were 5 bases for V and 4 bases for J; bases not matched to a gene: 8. The CDR3 sequence: CASSLDPRGYEQYF. The CDR3 nucleotides read TGTGCCAGCAGTCTTGACCCCAGGGGGTACGAGCAGTACTTC.

The chain couples TRBV9 to TRBJ2-7, with a tentative D call TRBD1 (6 bases). CDR1 is SGDLS and CDR2 is YYNGEE in the germline V gene. Trimming took off 0 bases at V and 0 bases at J, with 10 bases between the two ends. The CDR3 has 15 amino acids. DNA of the CDR3: TGTGCCAGCAGCGTAGCGCCGGACAGCTCCTACGAGCAGTACTTC. Protein: CASSVAPDSSYEQYF. The entire variable domain, with the rest obtained from reference TRBV9 and TRBJ2-7, is as follows: DSGVTQTPKHLITATGQRVTLRCSPRSGDLSVYWYQQSLDQGLQFLIQYYNGEERAKGNILERFSAQQFPDLHSELNLSSLELGDSALYFCASSVAPDSSYEQYFGPGTRLTVT.

This chain links TRBV10-2 with TRBJ1-5, with D unresolved. From germline, CDR1 is WSHSY and CDR2 SAAADI. The CDR3 runs to 13 residues. The V end lost 3 bases, the J end lost 4 bases, and 7 bases lay between the germline ends. In nucleotides, the CDR3 is TGCGCCAGCAGTGAAGTCAGAAATCAGCCCCAGCATTTT. It codes for CASSEVRNQPQHF.

J is TRBJ1-1 and V is TRBV4-1; TRBD1 aligns across 12 bases. Trimming cost V 9 bases and J 5 bases; bases outside gene matches: 16. The CDR3 length is 17 residues. CDR1 and CDR2 from the germline V gene are MGHRA and YSYEKL. CDR3: CASRGWGTGGGWTEAFF. In nucleotides, the CDR3 is TGCGCCAGTCGTGGGTGGGGGACAGGGGGCGGATGGACTGAAGCTTTCTTT.

The chain is built from TRBV30 and TRBJ2-1, with 12 bases lining up with TRBD1. V trimming: 3 bases; J trimming: 10 bases; junction bases outside the gene matches: 10. Germline lookup yields CDR1 GTSNPN and CDR2 SVGIG (reference sequence). This CDR3 has 15 amino acids. The CDR3 here is CAWSPGQGAEEEQFF. CDR3 in DNA: TGTGCCTGGAGCCCGGGACAGGGGGCGGAGGAAGAGCAGTTCTTC.

The CDR3 coding sequence is TGCGCCAGCAGCCACATCCTGGGGACAGGGGGCGCATTGAGTGGCTACACCTTC. Translated, it gives CASSHILGTGGALSGYTF. This rearrangement joins TRBV4-1 to TRBJ1-2; 12 nucleotides match TRBD1. Losses at the gene ends were 3 bases for V and 7 bases for J; bases not matched to a gene: 15. The V gene's germline CDR1 is MGHRA and CDR2 YSYEKL. The CDR3 runs to 18 residues.

V is TRBV6-6 and J is TRBJ2-7; 9 bases map to TRBD1. Germline CDR1 MNHNY, CDR2 SVGAGI (reference sequence). V shed 0 bases and J 4 bases; nucleotides not matched to a gene: 7. This CDR3 comprises 16 residues. CDR3 in amino acids: CASSYSSGTGTYEQYF. In DNA, the CDR3 is TGTGCCAGCAGTTACTCCTCCGGGACAGGGACTTACGAGCAGTACTTC.

The chain joins TRBV5-1 to TRBJ2-1; a possible D gene is TRBD1 (5 bases). The V and J ends lost 0 bases and 5 bases respectively, with 12 bases between them. CDR3 length: 15 residues. Germline V CDR1 and CDR2: SGHRS, YFSETQ. The CDR3 is CASSLARVVNNEQFF. The DNA for the CDR3 is TGCGCCAGCAGCTTGGCCAGGGTAGTGAACAATGAGCAGTTCTTC.

The gene calls are TRBV5-1 and TRBJ1-1; D remains ambiguous. V lost 1 base and J 6 bases, leaving 10 bases between the germline ends. Germline lookup yields CDR1 SGHRS and CDR2 YFSETQ. This CDR3 spans 13 amino acids. CDR3 amino acids: CASSLLGSSEAFF. The CDR3 DNA reads as TGCGCCAGCAGCTTGCTAGGGAGTTCTGAAGCTTTCTTT.

The chain employs TRBV10-1 and TRBJ1-5, with a possible D match to TRBD1 (6 bases). V was clipped by 1 base and J by 2 bases, with 24 bases between them. The CDR3 runs to 20 residues. Germline CDR1 is WNHNN and CDR2 is SYGVQD (reference sequence). The CDR3 here is CASSEFHNRDIVLRNQPQHF. CDR3 DNA sequence: TGCGCCAGCAGTGAGTTCCACAACCGGGACATAGTCCTACGCAATCAGCCCCAGCATTTT.

The V and J genes are TRBV5-6 and TRBJ1-2; D not certain. Trimming took off 4 bases at V and 8 bases at J, with 12 bases between the two ends. Per germline, CDR1 SGHDT and CDR2 YYEEEE. CDR3 size: 12 residues. CDR3 protein: CASSMDGSGYTF. CDR3 bases: TGTGCCAGCAGCATGGACGGGTCCGGCTACACCTTC.